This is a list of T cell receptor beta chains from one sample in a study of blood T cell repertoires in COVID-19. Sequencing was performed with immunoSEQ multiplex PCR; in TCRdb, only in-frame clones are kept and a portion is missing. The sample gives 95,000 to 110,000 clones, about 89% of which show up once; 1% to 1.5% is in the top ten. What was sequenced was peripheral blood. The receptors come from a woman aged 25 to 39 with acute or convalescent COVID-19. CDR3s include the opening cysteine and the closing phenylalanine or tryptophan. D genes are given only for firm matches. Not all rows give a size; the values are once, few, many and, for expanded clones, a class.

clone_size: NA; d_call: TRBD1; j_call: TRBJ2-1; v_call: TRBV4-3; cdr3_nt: TGCGCCAGCAGCCAAGATATTGGGACAGGGGACATCAATGAGCAGTTCTTC; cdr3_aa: CASSQDIGTGDINEQFF
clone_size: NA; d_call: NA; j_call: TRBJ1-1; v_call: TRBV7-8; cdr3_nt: TGTGCCAGCAGCCCACGGACAGAGGCCACTGAAGCTTTCTTT; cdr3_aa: CASSPRTEATEAFF
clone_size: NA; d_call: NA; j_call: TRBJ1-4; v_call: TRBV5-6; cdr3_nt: TGTGCCAGCACCCACGCAGGTTTCGGTAATGAAAAACTGTTTTTT; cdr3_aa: CASTHAGFGNEKLFF
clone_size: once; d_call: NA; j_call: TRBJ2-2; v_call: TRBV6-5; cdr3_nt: TGTGCCGGCTGGCGTAGGGGATACCGGGGGGAGCTGTTTTTT; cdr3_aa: CAGWRRGYRGELFF
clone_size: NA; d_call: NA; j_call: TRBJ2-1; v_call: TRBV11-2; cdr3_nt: TGTGCCAGCAGCTTAGCCCGGGTGAAAGGCAATGAGCAGTTCTTC; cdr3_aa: CASSLARVKGNEQFF
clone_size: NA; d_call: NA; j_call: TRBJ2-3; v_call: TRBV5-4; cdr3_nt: TGTGCCAGCAGCTTGGGTCGCGGCAGTTTCACAGATACGCAGTATTTT; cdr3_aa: CASSLGRGSFTDTQYF
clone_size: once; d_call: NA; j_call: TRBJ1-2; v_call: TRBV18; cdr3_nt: TGTGCCAGCTCACCGCCGGGTGGGGGCTACACCTTC; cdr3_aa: CASSPPGGGYTF
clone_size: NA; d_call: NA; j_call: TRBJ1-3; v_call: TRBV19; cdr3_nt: TGTGCCAGTAGTATGAGAGAATCTGGAAACACCATATATTTT; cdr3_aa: CASSMRESGNTIYF
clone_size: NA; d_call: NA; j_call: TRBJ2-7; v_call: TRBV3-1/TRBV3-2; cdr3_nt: TGTGCCAGCAGGGCTAGCGATTCGTACTACGAGCAGTACTTC; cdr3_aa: CASRASDSYYEQYF
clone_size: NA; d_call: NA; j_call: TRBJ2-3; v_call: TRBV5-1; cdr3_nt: TGCGCCAGCCATACTAGTTCCCTTAGCACAGATACGCAGTATTTT; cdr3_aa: CASHTSSLSTDTQYF
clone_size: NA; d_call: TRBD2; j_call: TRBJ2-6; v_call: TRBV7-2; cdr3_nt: TGTGCCAGCAGCTTAAGGCCCTCAGCGGGGTTCTCTGGGGCCAACGTCCTGACTTTC; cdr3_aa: CASSLRPSAGFSGANVLTF
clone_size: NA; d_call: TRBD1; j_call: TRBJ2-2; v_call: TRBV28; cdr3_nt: TGTGCCAGCAGTCGGACAGGGGTGAACACCGGGGAGCTGTTTTTT; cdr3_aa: CASSRTGVNTGELFF
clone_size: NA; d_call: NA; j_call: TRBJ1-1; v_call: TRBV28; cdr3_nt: TGTGCCAGCAGTCTCAGGGGAGTGGGGACATTTATCACTGAAGCTTTCTTT; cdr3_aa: CASSLRGVGTFITEAFF
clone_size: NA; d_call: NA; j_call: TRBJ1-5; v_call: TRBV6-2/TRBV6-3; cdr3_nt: TGTGCCAGCAGTCCCCTACGGAATCAGCCCCAGCATTTT; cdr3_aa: CASSPLRNQPQHF
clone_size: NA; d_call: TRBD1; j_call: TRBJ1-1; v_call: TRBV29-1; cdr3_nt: TGCAGCGTCCGACAGGGGAGGGAGTCTGAAGCTTTCTTT; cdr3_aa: CSVRQGRESEAFF
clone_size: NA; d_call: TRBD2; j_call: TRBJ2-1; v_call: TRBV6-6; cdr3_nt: TGTGCCAGCCGGGCCCAGGCTAGCGGGTACAATGAGCAGTTCTTC; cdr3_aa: CASRAQASGYNEQFF
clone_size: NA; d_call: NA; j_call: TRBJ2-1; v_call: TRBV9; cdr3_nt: TGTGCCAGCAGCGTTGGCTGGAGCGGGCGGTTCAATGAGCAGTTCTTC; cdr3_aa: CASSVGWSGRFNEQFF
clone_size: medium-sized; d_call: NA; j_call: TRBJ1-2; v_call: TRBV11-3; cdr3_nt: TGTGCCAGCAGCAACCGTCGGCGGGCCCCTGGCTACACCTTC; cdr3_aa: CASSNRRRAPGYTF
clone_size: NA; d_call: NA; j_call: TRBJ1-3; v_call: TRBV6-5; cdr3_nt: TGTGCCAGCCATAGCTCTGGAAACACCATATATTTT; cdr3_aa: CASHSSGNTIYF
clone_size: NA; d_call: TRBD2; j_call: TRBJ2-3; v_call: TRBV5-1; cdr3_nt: TGCGCCAGCAGCCGGTGGACTAGCGGGAGCACAGATACGCAGTATTTT; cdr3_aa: CASSRWTSGSTDTQYF
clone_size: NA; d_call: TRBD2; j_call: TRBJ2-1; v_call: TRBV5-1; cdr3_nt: TGCGCCAGCAGCTTGGTTCTAGCGGGGGGGCAGCCCTACAATGAGCAGTTCTTC; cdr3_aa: CASSLVLAGGQPYNEQFF
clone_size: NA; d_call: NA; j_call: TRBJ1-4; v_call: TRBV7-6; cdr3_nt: TGTGCCAGCAGCTTAGAGCCTGGGGCGATTAATGAAAAACTGTTTTTT; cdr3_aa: CASSLEPGAINEKLFF
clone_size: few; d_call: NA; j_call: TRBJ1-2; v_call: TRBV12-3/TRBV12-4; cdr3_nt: TGTGCCAGCAGTTTAGCGCCAGACTATGGCTACACCTTC; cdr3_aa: CASSLAPDYGYTF
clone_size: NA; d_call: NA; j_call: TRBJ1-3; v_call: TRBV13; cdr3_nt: TGTGCCAGCAGCCCCGGGGTCCGTGGAAACACCATATATTTT; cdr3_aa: CASSPGVRGNTIYF
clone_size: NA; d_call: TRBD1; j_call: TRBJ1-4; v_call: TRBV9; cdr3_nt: TGTGCCAGCAGCAACCAGGGGGATCATGAAAAACTGTTTTTT; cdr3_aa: CASSNQGDHEKLFF
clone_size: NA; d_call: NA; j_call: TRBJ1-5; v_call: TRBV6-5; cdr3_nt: TGTGCCAGCAGTCTAAATAGCAATCAGCCCCAGCATTTT; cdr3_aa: CASSLNSNQPQHF
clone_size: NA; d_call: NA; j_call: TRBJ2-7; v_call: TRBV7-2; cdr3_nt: TGTGCCAGCAGCCTAGGCATATTAGGGGTGCCCTACGAGCAGTACTTC; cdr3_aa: CASSLGILGVPYEQYF
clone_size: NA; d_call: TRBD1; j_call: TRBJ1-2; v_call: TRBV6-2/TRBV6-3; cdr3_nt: TGTGCCAGCAGCTATACGATCCAACAGGGGGCCTATGGCTACACCTTC; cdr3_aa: CASSYTIQQGAYGYTF
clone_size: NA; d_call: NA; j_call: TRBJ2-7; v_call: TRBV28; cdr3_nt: TGTGCCAGCAGTTTATCAGTTTCCTACGAGCAGTACTTC; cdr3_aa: CASSLSVSYEQYF
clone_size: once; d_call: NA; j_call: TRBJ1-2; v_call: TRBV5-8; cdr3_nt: TGTGCCAGCAGCATGGGGGGAGTAGGTGGCTACACCTTC; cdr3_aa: CASSMGGVGGYTF
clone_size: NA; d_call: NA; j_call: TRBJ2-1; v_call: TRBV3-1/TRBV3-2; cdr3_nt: TGTGCCAGCAGCCAAGGGACTCAGGATGGGTGGCAGTTCTTC; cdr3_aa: CASSQGTQDGWQFF
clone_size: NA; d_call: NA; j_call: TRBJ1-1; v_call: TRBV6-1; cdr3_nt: TGTGCCAGCAGTGACCTTACTGAAGCTTTCTTT; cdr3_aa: CASSDLTEAFF
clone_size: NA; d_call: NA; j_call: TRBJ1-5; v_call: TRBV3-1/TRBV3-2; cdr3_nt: TGTGCCAGCAGCCAAGACCCGTATTATAGCAATCAGCCCCAGCATTTT; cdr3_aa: CASSQDPYYSNQPQHF
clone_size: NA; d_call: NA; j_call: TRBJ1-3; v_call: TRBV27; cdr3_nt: TGTGCCAGCAGCCGCAGGGCGGGAGGAGGAAACACCATATATTTT; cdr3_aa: CASSRRAGGGNTIYF
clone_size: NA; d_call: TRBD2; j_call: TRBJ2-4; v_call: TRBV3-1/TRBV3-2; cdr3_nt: TGTGCCAGCAGCCAAGATGAGCGGGGACTAGCCAAAAACATTCAGTACTTC; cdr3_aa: CASSQDERGLAKNIQYF
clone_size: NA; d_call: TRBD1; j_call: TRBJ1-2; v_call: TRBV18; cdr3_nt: TGTGCCAGCTCCCTCCGGACAGGGAACTCCAACTATGGCTACACCTTC; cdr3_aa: CASSLRTGNSNYGYTF